This TCR delta chain was retrieved from a study of Vδ1+ human thymocytes. Sequences come from RNA converted to cDNA by reverse transcription. Multiplex PCR used pooled V-gene forward primers and a constant-region reverse primer to amplify CDR3s. TCRdb re-processed the multiplex PCR reads using CATT. The table includes 45,000 to 60,000 delta-chain clones, around 15% detected once. The junction had 23 bases not matched to a gene; V was cut back by 0 bases and J by 3 bases. CDR1 and CDR2 (germline): TSWWSYY, QGS. This CDR3 contains 22 residues. Findings of the study overall: Thymic TRG and TRD repertoires appeared highly polyclonal.

Notes on this clone: No antigen is known for it.

Vdelta1+ thymocyte sorts reached between about 98% and 99.6% purity. The V and J genes are TRDV1 and TRDJ1; TRDD2 matches at 9 bases. The sequenced material came from Vdelta1+ gamma-delta thymocytes from the thymus. The subset is: FACS-sorted CD3+ TCRalphabeta- TCRVdelta1+ TCRVdelta2- thymocytes. The receptor was derived from a girl in the first two years of life who had congenital heart surgery. CDR3 amino acids: CALGELSPAFLRAPNPADKLIF. CDR3 in DNA: TGTGCTCTTGGGGAACTGTCCCCAGCCTTCCTACGCGCCCCAAACCCGGCCGATAAACTCATCTTT.